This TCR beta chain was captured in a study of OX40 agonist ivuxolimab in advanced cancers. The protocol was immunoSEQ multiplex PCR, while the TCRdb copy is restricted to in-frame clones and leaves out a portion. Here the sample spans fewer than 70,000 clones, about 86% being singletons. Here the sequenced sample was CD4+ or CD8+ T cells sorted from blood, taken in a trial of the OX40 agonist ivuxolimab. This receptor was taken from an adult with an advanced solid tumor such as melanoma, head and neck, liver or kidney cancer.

The CDR3 nucleotides read TGTGCCAGCACCCTAGTTGTTGGGACTGAAGCTTTCTTT. Translating it yields CASTLVVGTEAFF. This rearrangement joins TRBV6-6 to TRBJ1-1, with D unclear. This CDR3 contains 13 residues. The ends were cut back, 7 bases at V and 5 bases at J, with 14 bases in the middle. Per germline, CDR1 MNHNY and CDR2 SVGAGI (reference sequence).